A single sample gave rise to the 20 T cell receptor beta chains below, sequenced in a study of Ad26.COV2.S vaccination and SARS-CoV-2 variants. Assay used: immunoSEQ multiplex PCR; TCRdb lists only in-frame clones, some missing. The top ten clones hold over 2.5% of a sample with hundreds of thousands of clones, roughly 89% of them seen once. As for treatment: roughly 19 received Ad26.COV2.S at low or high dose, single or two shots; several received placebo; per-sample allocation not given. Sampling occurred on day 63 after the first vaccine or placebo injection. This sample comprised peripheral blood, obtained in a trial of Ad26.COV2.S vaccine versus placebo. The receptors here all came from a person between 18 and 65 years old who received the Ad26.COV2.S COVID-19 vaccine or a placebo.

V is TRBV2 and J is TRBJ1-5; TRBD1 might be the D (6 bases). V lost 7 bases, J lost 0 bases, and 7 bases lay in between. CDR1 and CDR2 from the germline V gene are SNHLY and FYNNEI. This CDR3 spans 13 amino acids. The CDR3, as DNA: TGTGCCAGCAACAGGGATAGCAATCAGCCCCAGCATTTT. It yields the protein CASNRDSNQPQHF.

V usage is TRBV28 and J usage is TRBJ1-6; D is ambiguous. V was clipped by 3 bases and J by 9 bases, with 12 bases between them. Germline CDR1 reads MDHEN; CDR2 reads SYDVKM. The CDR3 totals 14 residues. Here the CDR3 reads CASSFVLRVSPLHF. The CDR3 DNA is TGTGCCAGCAGTTTTGTCCTCCGAGTTTCACCCCTCCACTTT.

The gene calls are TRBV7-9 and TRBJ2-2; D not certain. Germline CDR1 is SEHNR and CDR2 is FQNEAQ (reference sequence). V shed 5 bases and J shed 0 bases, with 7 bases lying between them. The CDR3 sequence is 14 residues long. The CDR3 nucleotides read TGTGCCAGCAGCCCATCCGCGAACACCGGGGAGCTGTTTTTT. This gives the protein CASSPSANTGELFF.

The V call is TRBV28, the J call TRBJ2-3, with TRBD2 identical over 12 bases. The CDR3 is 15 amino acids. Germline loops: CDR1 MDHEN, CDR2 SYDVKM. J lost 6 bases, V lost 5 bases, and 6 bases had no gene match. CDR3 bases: TGTGCCAGCAGTCCCGGGACTAGCGGGCGCGATACGCAGTATTTT. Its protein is CASSPGTSGRDTQYF.

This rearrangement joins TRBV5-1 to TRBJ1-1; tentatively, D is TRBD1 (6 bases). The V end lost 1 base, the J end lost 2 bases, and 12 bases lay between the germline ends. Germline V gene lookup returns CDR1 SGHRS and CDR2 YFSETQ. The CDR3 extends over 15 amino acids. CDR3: CASSLSSGVNTEAFF. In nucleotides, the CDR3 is TGCGCCAGCAGCTTGAGCTCAGGGGTCAACACTGAAGCTTTCTTT. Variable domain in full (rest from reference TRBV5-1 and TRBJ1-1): KAGVTQTPRYLIKTRGQQVTLSCSPISGHRSVSWYQQTPGQGLQFLFEYFSETQRNKGNFPGRFSGRQFSNSRSEMNVSTLELGDSALYLCASSLSSGVNTEAFFGQGTRLTVV.

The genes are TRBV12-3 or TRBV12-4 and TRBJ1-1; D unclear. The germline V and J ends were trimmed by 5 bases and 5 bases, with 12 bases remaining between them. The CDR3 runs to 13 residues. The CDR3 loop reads CASSRASETEAFF. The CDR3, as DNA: TGTGCCAGCAGTCGGGCCTCGGAGACTGAAGCTTTCTTT.

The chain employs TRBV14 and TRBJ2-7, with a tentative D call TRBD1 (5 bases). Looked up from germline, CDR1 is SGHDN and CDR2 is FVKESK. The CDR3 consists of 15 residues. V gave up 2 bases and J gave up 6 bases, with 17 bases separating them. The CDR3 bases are TGTGCCAGCAGCCAATTCCAAACAGGTGCCTCCGAGCAGTACTTC. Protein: CASSQFQTGASEQYF.

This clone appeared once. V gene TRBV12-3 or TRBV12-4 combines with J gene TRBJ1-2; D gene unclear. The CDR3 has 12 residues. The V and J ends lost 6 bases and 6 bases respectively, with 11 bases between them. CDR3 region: CASRPNRDGYTF. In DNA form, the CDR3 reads TGTGCCAGCAGACCCAACCGAGATGGCTACACCTTC.

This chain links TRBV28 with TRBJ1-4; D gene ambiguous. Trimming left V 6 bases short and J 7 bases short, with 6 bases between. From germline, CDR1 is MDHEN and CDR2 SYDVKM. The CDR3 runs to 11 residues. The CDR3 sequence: CASRGREKLFF. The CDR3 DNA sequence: TGTGCCAGCAGAGGACGTGAAAAACTGTTTTTT.

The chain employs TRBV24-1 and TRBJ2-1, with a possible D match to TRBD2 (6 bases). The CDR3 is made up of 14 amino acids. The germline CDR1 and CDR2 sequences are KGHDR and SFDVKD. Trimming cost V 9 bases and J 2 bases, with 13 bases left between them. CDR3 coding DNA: TGTGCCACCGGCGCGGGACTGGCCTACAATGAGCAGTTCTTC. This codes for CATGAGLAYNEQFF.

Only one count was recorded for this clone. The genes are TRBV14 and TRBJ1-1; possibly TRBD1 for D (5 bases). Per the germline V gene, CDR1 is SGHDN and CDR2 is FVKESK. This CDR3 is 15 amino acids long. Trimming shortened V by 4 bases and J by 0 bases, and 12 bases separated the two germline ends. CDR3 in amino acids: CASSLGPQMNTEAFF. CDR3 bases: TGTGCCAGCAGCCTGGGACCCCAAATGAACACTGAAGCTTTCTTT.

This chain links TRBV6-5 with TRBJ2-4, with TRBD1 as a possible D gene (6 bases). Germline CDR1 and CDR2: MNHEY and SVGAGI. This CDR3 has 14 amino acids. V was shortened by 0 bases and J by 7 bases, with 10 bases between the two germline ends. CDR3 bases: TGTGCCAGCAGTTACTCCGTTCAGGGGAACATTCAGTACTTC. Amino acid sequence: CASSYSVQGNIQYF.

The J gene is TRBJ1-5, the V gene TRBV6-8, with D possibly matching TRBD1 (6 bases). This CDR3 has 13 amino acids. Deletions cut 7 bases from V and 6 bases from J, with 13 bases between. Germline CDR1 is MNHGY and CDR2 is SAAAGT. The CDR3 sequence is CASTGDFCQPQHF. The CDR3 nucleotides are TGTGCCAGCACAGGGGACTTTTGTCAGCCCCAGCATTTT.

This CDR3 reads CASSLRSNYRDSYNEQFF. CDR3 DNA sequence: TGCGCCAGCAGCTTGCGCTCAAATTACAGGGACTCCTACAATGAGCAGTTCTTC. The rearrangement uses TRBV5-1 and TRBJ2-1; D possibly corresponds to TRBD1 (6 bases). Germline assignment: CDR1 SGHRS and CDR2 YFSETQ. V dropped 1 base and J dropped 0 bases, with 17 bases sitting between them. The CDR3 extends over 18 amino acids. The full variable domain, with the rest looked up from reference TRBV5-1 and TRBJ2-1, is KAGVTQTPRYLIKTRGQQVTLSCSPISGHRSVSWYQQTPGQGLQFLFEYFSETQRNKGNFPGRFSGRQFSNSRSEMNVSTLELGDSALYLCASSLRSNYRDSYNEQFFGPGTRLTVL.

For the CDR3, the DNA is TGTGCCAGCAGCCGGGGACTGATGAACACTGAAGCTTTCTTT. Translated, it gives CASSRGLMNTEAFF. The rearrangement joins TRBV11-1 to TRBJ1-1; perhaps TRBD1 as D (5 bases). The V and J ends lost 5 bases and 0 bases respectively, with 10 bases between them. This CDR3 region has 14 residues. The V gene's germline CDR1 is SGHAT and CDR2 FQDESV (reference sequence).

The CDR3 bases are TGCGCCAGCAGCCCGGTATCTAGCGGGGAAGAGACCCAGTACTTC. This sequence encodes CASSPVSSGEETQYF. The chain is built from TRBV5-1 and TRBJ2-5, with TRBD2 identical over 9 bases. Germline CDR1 reads SGHRS; CDR2 reads YFSETQ. The CDR3 loop spans 15 amino acids. Germline trimming cut 4 bases from V and 3 bases from J; bases unmatched to any gene: 7.

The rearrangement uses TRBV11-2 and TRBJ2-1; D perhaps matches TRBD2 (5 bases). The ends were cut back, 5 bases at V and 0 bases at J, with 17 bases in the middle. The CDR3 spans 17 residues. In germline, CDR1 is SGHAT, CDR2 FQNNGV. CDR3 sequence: CASSPITEAFSYNEQFF. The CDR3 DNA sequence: TGTGCCAGCAGCCCTATTACGGAGGCATTCTCCTACAATGAGCAGTTCTTC.

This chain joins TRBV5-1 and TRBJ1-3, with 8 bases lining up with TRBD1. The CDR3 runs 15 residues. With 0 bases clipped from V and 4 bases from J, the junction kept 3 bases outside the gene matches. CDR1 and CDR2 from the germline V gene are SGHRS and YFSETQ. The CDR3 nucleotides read TGCGCCAGCAGCTTGGGTGGGACAGGCGGAAACACCATATATTTT. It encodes CASSLGGTGGNTIYF.

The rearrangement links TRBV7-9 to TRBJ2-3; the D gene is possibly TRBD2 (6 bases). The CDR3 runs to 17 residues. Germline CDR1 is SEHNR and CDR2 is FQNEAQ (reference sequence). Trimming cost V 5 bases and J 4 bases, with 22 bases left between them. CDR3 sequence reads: CASSHELGLTIPDTQYF. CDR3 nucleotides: TGTGCCAGCAGCCATGAACTGGGACTCACAATCCCAGATACGCAGTATTTT.

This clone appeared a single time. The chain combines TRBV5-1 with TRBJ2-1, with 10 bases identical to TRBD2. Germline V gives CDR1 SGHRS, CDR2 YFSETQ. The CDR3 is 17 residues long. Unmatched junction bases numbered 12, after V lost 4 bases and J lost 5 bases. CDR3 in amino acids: CASSLTPLAGVHNEQFF. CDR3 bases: TGCGCCAGCAGCCTGACGCCCCTAGCGGGAGTCCACAATGAGCAGTTCTTC.